The 7 T cell receptor beta chains below come from one sample, sequenced in a study of OX40 agonist ivuxolimab in advanced cancers. Assay: immunoSEQ multiplex PCR; the TCRdb copy retains only in-frame clones and omits some. The repertoire has about 60,000 clones, approximately 87% of them found once; the top ten carry about 5%. The sample here was CD4+ or CD8+ T cells sorted from blood, taken in a trial of the OX40 agonist ivuxolimab. The source of these receptors is an adult with an advanced solid tumor such as melanoma, head and neck, liver or kidney cancer.

The J gene is TRBJ1-5, the V gene TRBV29-1; TRBD1 is a possible D gene (6 bases). The CDR3 has 14 residues. Germline lookup yields CDR1 SQVTM and CDR2 ANQGSEA. The ends were cut back, 6 bases at V and 5 bases at J, with 17 bases in the middle. The CDR3 DNA reads TGCAGCGTCATGACAGGCCTAAGGGATCAGCCCCAGCATTTT. Amino acids: CSVMTGLRDQPQHF. Complete variable domain (other parts from reference TRBV29-1 and TRBJ1-5): SAVISQKPSRDICQRGTSLTIQCQVDSQVTMMFWYRQQPGQSLTLIATANQGSEATYESGFVIDKFPISRPNLTFSTLTVSNMSPEDSSIYLCSVMTGLRDQPQHFGDGTRLSIL.

The chain couples TRBV7-8 to TRBJ2-7, with TRBD1 matching 11 bases. Per germline, CDR1 SGHVS and CDR2 FQNEAQ. The CDR3 loop spans 14 amino acids. J gave up 3 bases and V 6 bases, and 4 bases lay outside the gene matches. In DNA, the CDR3 is TGTGCCAGCAGACCCGGGACAGGGGGCTACGAGCAGTACTTC. This gives the protein CASRPGTGGYEQYF.

CDR3 region: CASSPGGETQYF. CDR3 coding DNA: TGTGCCAGCTCACCAGGGGGAGAGACCCAGTACTTC. The chain uses TRBV18 and TRBJ2-5; the D call may be TRBD1 or TRBD2 (5 bases each). This CDR3 contains 12 residues. Between the trimmed V and J ends, which lost 2 bases and 4 bases, there was a span of 5 bases. Germline V gives CDR1 KGHSH, CDR2 LQKENI.

The chain combines TRBV6-5 with TRBJ2-7, with D possibly being TRBD1 or TRBD2 (5 bases each). The CDR3 contains 13 residues. V shed 6 bases and J shed 2 bases, with 11 bases lying between them. Germline CDR1 is MNHEY and CDR2 is SVGAGI. The CDR3 nucleotides read TGTGCCAGCAGGGGGACCAGGCCCTACGAGCAGTACTTC. It codes for CASRGTRPYEQYF.

The genes are TRBV18 and TRBJ2-1; D is undetermined. Looked up from germline, CDR1 is KGHSH and CDR2 is LQKENI. V lost 1 base, J lost 6 bases, and 7 bases lay in between. There are 13 residues in the CDR3. In DNA form, the CDR3 reads TGTGCCAGCTCACCACAGGGTACCAATGAGCAGTTCTTC. This translates into CASSPQGTNEQFF.

The chain is built from TRBV6-4 and TRBJ1-1; D unresolved. The germline V and J ends were trimmed by 6 bases and 4 bases, with 12 bases remaining between them. Germline CDR1 MRHNA, CDR2 SNTAGT. The CDR3 sequence is 13 residues long. CDR3 sequence: CASSRTGGTEAFF. In DNA form, the CDR3 reads TGTGCCAGCAGCAGGACCGGAGGCACTGAAGCTTTCTTT.

The chain recombines TRBV30 with TRBJ1-5, with D uncertain. With 1 base removed from V and 2 bases from J, the gap between germline ends came to 9 bases. The CDR3 is 14 amino acids. The V gene's germline CDR1 is GTSNPN and CDR2 SVGIG (reference sequence). The CDR3: CAWSAVAGNQPQHF. The DNA for the CDR3 is TGTGCCTGGAGTGCTGTAGCCGGCAATCAGCCCCAGCATTTT.